This T cell receptor beta chain stems from a study of cytomegalovirus exposure and HLA in healthy donors. The CDR3 is made up of 13 amino acids. CDR1 and CDR2 from the germline V gene are SNHLY and FYNNEI. V was cut by 6 bases and J by 4 bases, with 10 bases left in between. Notes on the study in general: V- and J-gene trimming in TCR beta was tied to a missense DCLRE1C variant by an analysis performed later. Highly shared sequence variants in one cluster were likely a sequencing artifact.

This PCR relied on a set of 60 Vbeta primers and 13 Jbeta primers. The data were produced by immunoSEQ multiplex PCR, yet TCRdb's version contains in-frame clones alone and is incomplete. The table has roughly 150,000 clones, approximately 80% seen once. This clone was recorded once. Its antigen is undetermined. This receptor was taken from a woman aged 18-29 years in good health and CMV-seronegative. The rearrangement links TRBV2 to TRBJ2-1; D might be TRBD1 (6 bases). The sequenced material came from PBMCs. The CDR3 DNA is TGTGCCAGCAGCCGGGACACTTACAATGAGCAGTTCTTC. Translation gives CASSRDTYNEQFF.